The 17 T cell receptor beta chains listed next were all sequenced from one sample in a study of blood T cell repertoires in COVID-19. TCRdb keeps only in-frame clones here, not all; method: immunoSEQ multiplex PCR. The repertoire includes roughly 50,000 clones, around 84% of them detected once, and 11% to 15% sits in the top ten. Material for sequencing was peripheral blood. These receptors originate from a man between 65 and 85 years old with acute or convalescent COVID-19.

The rearrangement joins TRBV10-2 to TRBJ1-6; D might be TRBD1 (6 bases). Germline CDR1 is WSHSY and CDR2 is SAAADI. The CDR3 length is 15 residues. V shed 8 bases and J shed 0 bases, with 11 bases lying between them. The CDR3, as DNA: TGCGCCAGCGCCACAGGGAGCTCCTATAATTCACCCCTCCACTTT. Its translation is CASATGSSYNSPLHF.

The chain carries TRBV19 and TRBJ1-5; the D is unclear. CDR1 and CDR2 from the germline V gene are LNHDA and SQIVND (reference sequence). This CDR3 region has 15 residues. V was trimmed by 7 bases and J by 0 bases, leaving 13 bases between them. The CDR3 spells CASNAYRGSNQPQHF. CDR3 bases: TGTGCCAGTAACGCTTACCGGGGTAGCAATCAGCCCCAGCATTTT.

The chain combines TRBV27 with TRBJ2-1; D ambiguous. This CDR3 comprises 13 residues. Trimming took 4 bases from V and 7 from J, leaving 11 bases between them. The germline V gene has CDR1 MNHEY and CDR2 SMNVEV (reference sequence). The CDR3 is CASSWSFRNEQFF. The CDR3 DNA sequence: TGTGCCAGCAGTTGGAGCTTTCGGAATGAGCAGTTCTTC.

The V call is TRBV6-5, the J call TRBJ1-5, with D possibly matching TRBD1 (5 bases). The V gene lost 6 bases and the J gene lost 5 bases, with 17 bases spanning the gap. Germline values: CDR1 MNHEY, CDR2 SVGAGI. The CDR3 sequence is 15 residues long. The CDR3 loop is CASRLLSGADQPQHF. The CDR3 DNA reads as TGTGCCAGCAGACTTCTTAGCGGGGCGGATCAGCCCCAGCATTTT.

The chain has TRBV27 and TRBJ2-3; TRBD2 agrees at 10 bases. Germline CDR1 reads MNHEY; CDR2 reads SMNVEV (reference sequence). V shed 5 bases, J shed 2 bases, and the junction held 10 bases outside the gene matches. The CDR3 has 17 amino acids. The CDR3, as DNA: TGTGCCAGCAGTCCACGAGGGACTAGCGCCTTCACAGATACGCAGTATTTT. Its translation: CASSPRGTSAFTDTQYF.

The chain employs TRBV18 and TRBJ1-1; D remains unclear. Germline loops: CDR1 KGHSH, CDR2 LQKENI. The CDR3 runs 11 residues. Trimming cost V 6 bases and J 5 bases, with 7 bases left between them. CDR3 in DNA: TGTGCCAGCTCGACTGGAACTGAAGCTTTCTTT. This gives the protein CASSTGTEAFF.

The chain links TRBV19 to TRBJ1-2; no clear D gene. This CDR3 region has 11 residues. The germline V gene has CDR1 LNHDA and CDR2 SQIVND (reference sequence). With 3 bases removed from V and 10 bases from J, the gap between germline ends came to 9 bases. The CDR3 DNA follows: TGTGCCAGTAGTATCGGGGATCTCTACACCTTC. As protein: CASSIGDLYTF.

This chain's CDR3 is CASSDRGRVGQPQHF. Written as DNA, the CDR3 is TGTGCCAGCAGTGACAGGGGGCGAGTGGGTCAGCCCCAGCATTTT. This chain connects TRBV6-2 or TRBV6-3 to TRBJ1-5, with TRBD1 matching 10 bases. J gave up 6 bases and V 5 bases, and 7 bases lay outside the gene matches. Germline V gene sequence: CDR1 MNHEY, CDR2 SVGEGT. This CDR3 is built from 15 residues.

The rearrangement uses TRBV7-9 and TRBJ2-1, with D maybe TRBD2 (5 bases). This CDR3 is built from 13 residues. Trimming left V 7 bases short and J 6 bases short, with 13 bases between. CDR1 is SEHNR and CDR2 is FQNEAQ in the germline V gene (reference sequence). The CDR3 spells CASTKRVANEQFF. In DNA form, the CDR3 reads TGTGCCAGCACCAAGAGGGTAGCCAATGAGCAGTTCTTC.

The rearrangement uses TRBV7-9 and TRBJ2-3, with 10 bases matching TRBD2. This CDR3 contains 16 residues. V dropped 5 bases and J dropped 2; count of bases not matched to a gene: 7. Germline-derived CDR1 and CDR2 are SEHNR and FQNEAQ (reference sequence). Written as DNA, the CDR3 is TGTGCCAGCAGCCCGCGGACTAGCGGCAACACAGATACGCAGTATTTT. Protein: CASSPRTSGNTDTQYF.

V is TRBV4-1 and J is TRBJ1-2, with 7 positions matching TRBD1. Germline V gives CDR1 MGHRA, CDR2 YSYEKL. The V gene end was trimmed by 6 bases and the J gene end by 3 bases; junction bases not matched to a gene: 7. The length of the CDR3 is 14 residues. The CDR3 is CASSLRDSDYGYTF. As DNA, the CDR3 is TGCGCCAGCAGTCTCAGGGACAGCGACTATGGCTACACCTTC.

To note about this clone: Other DNA variants within this sample encode the same CDR3. The rearrangement uses TRBV5-1 and TRBJ1-1; maybe TRBD1 (5 bases). Trimming shortened V by 1 base and J by 3 bases, and 7 bases separated the two germline ends. CDR3 length: 13 residues. The germline gives CDR1 SGHRS, CDR2 YFSETQ. CDR3 region: CASSLTGDTEAFF. The CDR3 DNA sequence: TGCGCCAGCAGCTTGACAGGAGACACTGAAGCTTTCTTT.

The genes are TRBV28 and TRBJ2-4; no reliable D call. Between the trimmed V and J ends, which lost 2 bases and 0 bases, there was a span of 11 bases. This CDR3 is 16 amino acids long. Germline V gene sequence: CDR1 MDHEN, CDR2 SYDVKM. The CDR3 region is CASSLSYQLAKNIQYF. CDR3 bases: TGTGCCAGCAGTTTAAGTTACCAACTAGCCAAAAACATTCAGTACTTC.

The gene calls are TRBV6-5 and TRBJ2-7; D may be TRBD2 (6 bases). Trimming took off 7 bases at V and 4 bases at J, with 14 bases between the two ends. The CDR3 spans 13 residues. The germline V gene has CDR1 MNHEY and CDR2 SVGAGI. CDR3 region: CASKFRETYEQYF. The CDR3 bases are TGTGCCAGCAAGTTCCGGGAGACATACGAGCAGTACTTC.

This sequence joins TRBV7-2 and TRBJ2-6, with D possibly being TRBD1 (6 bases). Trimming took 4 bases from V and 0 from J, leaving 13 bases between them. CDR1 SGHTA and CDR2 FQGNSA come from the germline V gene. The length of the CDR3 is 17 residues. As DNA, the CDR3 is TGTGCCAGCAGCTCCCAAACAGGGATCTCTGGGGCCAACGTCCTGACTTTC. It specifies CASSSQTGISGANVLTF.

The chain has TRBV6-5 and TRBJ1-1; no definite D call. Germline V gene lookup returns CDR1 MNHEY and CDR2 SVGAGI. The V and J ends lost 2 bases and 0 bases respectively, with 10 bases between them. This CDR3 has 15 amino acids. The CDR3 DNA is TGTGCCAGCAGTTACAATAGACTCATGAACACTGAAGCTTTCTTT. This translates into CASSYNRLMNTEAFF.

The gene calls are TRBV5-1 and TRBJ2-3, with 8 bases aligning to TRBD2. The CDR3 loop spans 15 amino acids. Germline CDR1 and CDR2: SGHRS and YFSETQ. The junction had 4 bases not matched to a gene; V was cut back by 4 bases and J by 0 bases. The CDR3 nucleotides read TGCGCCAGCAGCCCCTTAGCGGGGAGCACAGATACGCAGTATTTT. Amino acids: CASSPLAGSTDTQYF.